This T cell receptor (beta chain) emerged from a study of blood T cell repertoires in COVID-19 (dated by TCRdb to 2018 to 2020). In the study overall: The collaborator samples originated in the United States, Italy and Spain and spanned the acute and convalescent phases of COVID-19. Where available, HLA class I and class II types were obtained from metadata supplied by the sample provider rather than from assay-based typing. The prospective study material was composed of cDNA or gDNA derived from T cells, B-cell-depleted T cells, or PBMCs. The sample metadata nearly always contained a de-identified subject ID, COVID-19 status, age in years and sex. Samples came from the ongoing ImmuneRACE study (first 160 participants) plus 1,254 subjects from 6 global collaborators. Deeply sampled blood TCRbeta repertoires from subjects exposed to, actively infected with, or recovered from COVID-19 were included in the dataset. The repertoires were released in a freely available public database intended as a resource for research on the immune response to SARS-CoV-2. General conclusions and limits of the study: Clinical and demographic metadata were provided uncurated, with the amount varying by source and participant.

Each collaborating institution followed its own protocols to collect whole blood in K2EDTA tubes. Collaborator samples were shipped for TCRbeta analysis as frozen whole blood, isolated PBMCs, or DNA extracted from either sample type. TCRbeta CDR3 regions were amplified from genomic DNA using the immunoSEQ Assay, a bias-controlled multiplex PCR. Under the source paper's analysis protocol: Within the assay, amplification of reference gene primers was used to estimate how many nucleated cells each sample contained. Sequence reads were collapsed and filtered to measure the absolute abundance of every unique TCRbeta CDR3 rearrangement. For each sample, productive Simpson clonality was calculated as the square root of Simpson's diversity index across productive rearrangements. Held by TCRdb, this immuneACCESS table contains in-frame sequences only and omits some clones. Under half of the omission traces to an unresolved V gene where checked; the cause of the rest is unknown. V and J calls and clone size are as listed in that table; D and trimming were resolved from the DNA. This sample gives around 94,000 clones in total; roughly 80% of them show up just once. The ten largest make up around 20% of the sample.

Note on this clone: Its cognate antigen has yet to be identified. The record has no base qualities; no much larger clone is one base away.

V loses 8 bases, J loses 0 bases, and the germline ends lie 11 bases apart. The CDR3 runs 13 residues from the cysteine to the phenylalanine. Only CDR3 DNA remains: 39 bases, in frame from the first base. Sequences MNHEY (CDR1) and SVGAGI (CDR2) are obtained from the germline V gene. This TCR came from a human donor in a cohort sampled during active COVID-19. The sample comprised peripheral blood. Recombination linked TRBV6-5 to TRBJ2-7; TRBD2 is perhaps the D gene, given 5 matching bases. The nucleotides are TGTGCCAGCGGGGAAAGCGGCTCCTACGAGCAGTACTTC. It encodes CASGESGSYEQYF.